A selection of T cell receptor beta chains follows, all from one sample in a study of T cell responses to AZD1222 COVID-19 vaccine. The table came from immunoSEQ multiplex PCR; TCRdb's copy has only in-frame clones and leaves some out. The data contain roughly 170,000 clones, roughly nine tenths of them singletons. Sample: peripheral blood, taken on day 0 of AZD1222 vaccination. The origin of the receptors is an adult in good health. The CDR3 runs from the conserved cysteine through the conserved F or W. The D gene is left open where the match is weak. The size field is filled for only some rows; it gives once, few, many or a size class.

TRBJ1-1 | TRBV2 | . | . | CASSEWGQAFF | TGTGCCAGCAGTGAATGGGGTCAAGCTTTCTTT
TRBJ1-1 | TRBV15 | . | . | CATSRDLRQTNTEAFF | TGTGCCACCAGCAGGGACCTCCGACAGACGAACACTGAAGCTTTCTTT
TRBJ2-7 | TRBV7-2 | . | TRBD2 | CASSHGGGREQYF | TGTGCCAGCAGCCACGGCGGGGGTAGGGAGCAGTACTTC
TRBJ1-1 | TRBV6-6 | . | TRBD1 | CASSYESGGAPEAFF | TGTGCCAGCAGTTACGAGTCAGGGGGCGCGCCTGAAGCTTTCTTT
TRBJ2-7 | TRBV4-2 | . | . | CASSQDVGHEQYF | TGTGCCAGCAGCCAAGATGTTGGTCACGAGCAGTACTTC
TRBJ2-5 | TRBV19 | . | TRBD2 | CASSATRRGGNRETQYF | TGTGCCAGTAGTGCAACCCGACGGGGGGGAAATAGAGAGACCCAGTACTTC
TRBJ2-1 | TRBV3-1/TRBV3-2 | . | . | CASRDSTYNEQFF | TGTGCCAGCAGGGACAGCACCTACAATGAGCAGTTCTTC
TRBJ1-2 | TRBV14 | . | TRBD1 | CASSSTGGASYGYTF | TGTGCCAGCAGCTCAACAGGGGGCGCTTCCTATGGCTACACCTTC
TRBJ2-1 | TRBV7-6 | . | TRBD2 | CASSLALASGGVYNEQFF | TGTGCCAGCAGCTTAGCTTTGGCTAGCGGGGGGGTATACAATGAGCAGTTCTTC
TRBJ1-1 | TRBV9 | . | . | CASSVGAGTEAFF | TGTGCCAGCAGCGTGGGGGCTGGCACTGAAGCTTTCTTT
TRBJ2-7 | TRBV5-1 | . | . | CASSLTPGRVEEQYF | TGCGCCAGCAGCTTGACCCCAGGCAGGGTGGAAGAGCAGTACTTC
TRBJ1-2 | TRBV5-5 | few | TRBD1 | CASSLVDRVGYGYTF | TGTGCCAGCAGCTTGGTTGACAGGGTAGGGTATGGCTACACCTTC
TRBJ2-4 | TRBV3-1/TRBV3-2 | once | TRBD2 | CASSQRGAKNIQYF | TGTGCCAGCAGCCAGCGGGGGGCGAAAAACATTCAGTACTTC
TRBJ2-3 | TRBV7-2 | . | . | CASSLDRHTQYF | TGTGCCAGCAGCTTAGATAGACATACGCAGTATTTT
TRBJ2-7 | TRBV13 | . | . | CASSLVGRGPPYEQYF | TGTGCCAGCAGCTTAGTTGGGAGGGGGCCCCCCTACGAGCAGTACTTC
TRBJ1-2 | TRBV11-2 | . | . | CASTHEASANYGYTF | TGTGCCAGCACCCACGAGGCGTCGGCTAACTATGGCTACACCTTC
TRBJ2-4 | TRBV30 | . | . | CAWSVERLAKNIQYF | TGTGCCTGGAGTGTAGAACGTCTAGCCAAAAACATTCAGTACTTC
TRBJ2-7 | TRBV7-8 | few | TRBD1 | CASSLRQGPSYEQYF | TGTGCCAGCAGCTTAAGACAGGGTCCCTCCTACGAGCAGTACTTC
TRBJ1-2 | TRBV3-1/TRBV3-2 | . | . | CASSQGPQGENGYTF | TGTGCCAGCAGCCAAGGCCCCCAGGGTGAGAATGGCTACACCTTC
TRBJ1-2 | TRBV19 | . | . | CASSIGGSRDYGYTF | TGTGCCAGTAGTATAGGTGGCTCCAGGGACTATGGCTACACCTTC
TRBJ2-7 | TRBV7-2 | . | . | CASSPRGGAYEQYF | TGTGCCAGCAGCCCCCGCGGAGGAGCCTACGAGCAGTACTTC
TRBJ2-7 | TRBV7-8 | . | TRBD1 | CASSFLSGTGSYEQYF | TGTGCCAGCAGCTTCCTTTCCGGGACAGGGTCCTACGAGCAGTACTTC
TRBJ1-2 | TRBV12-5 | . | . | CASGRLGGYGYTF | TGTGCTAGTGGTCGCCTAGGGGGCTATGGCTACACCTTC
TRBJ1-1 | TRBV7-3 | once | TRBD1 | CASSSQGAGTEAFF | TGTGCCAGCAGCTCTCAGGGGGCTGGGACTGAAGCTTTCTTT
TRBJ2-1 | TRBV7-6 | few | TRBD2 | CASGRTSGGVSNEQFF | TGTGCCAGTGGTCGGACTAGCGGGGGAGTCAGCAATGAGCAGTTCTTC
TRBJ1-1 | TRBV9 | few | TRBD1 | CASSFGQGTEAFF | TGTGCCAGCAGTTTTGGACAGGGTACTGAAGCTTTCTTT
TRBJ1-4 | TRBV6-6 | . | . | CASSSDSSLANEKLFF | TGTGCCAGCAGTTCCGACAGTTCCTTGGCTAATGAAAAACTGTTTTTT
TRBJ2-3 | TRBV7-2 | . | . | CASSRLGGTDTQYF | TGTGCCAGCAGCCGGCTAGGGGGGACAGATACGCAGTATTTT
TRBJ1-6 | TRBV27 | . | . | CASSSVTRSPLHF | TGTGCCAGCAGTTCAGTCACTAGGTCACCCCTCCACTTT
TRBJ2-2 | TRBV3-1/TRBV3-2 | few | . | CASSQDPGSTGELFF | TGTGCCAGCAGCCAAGATCCGGGGAGCACCGGGGAGCTGTTTTTT
TRBJ2-7 | TRBV27 | . | . | CASTFTATNPYEQYF | TGTGCCAGCACCTTCACCGCGACAAATCCCTACGAGCAGTACTTC
TRBJ2-7 | TRBV6-6 | . | . | CASSYGGQSAYEQYF | TGTGCCAGCAGTTATGGGGGGCAAAGCGCCTACGAGCAGTACTTC
TRBJ2-3 | TRBV18 | . | . | CASSPGLGQDTQYF | TGTGCCAGCTCACCAGGCCTAGGGCAAGATACGCAGTATTTT
TRBJ2-2 | TRBV7-2 | . | . | CASSSEGGPGTGELFF | TGTGCCAGCAGCTCCGAGGGGGGGCCGGGCACCGGGGAGCTGTTTTTT
TRBJ1-2 | TRBV5-1 | . | . | CASSHGRGGNYGYTF | TGCGCCAGCAGCCACGGTCGGGGGGGTAACTATGGCTACACCTTC
TRBJ1-2 | TRBV4-2 | . | TRBD1 | CASSQTMAGTGASGYGYTF | TGTGCCAGCAGCCAGACCATGGCAGGGACAGGGGCATCTGGCTATGGCTACACCTTC
TRBJ1-5 | TRBV5-1 | once | . | CASSLEPAGVQPQHF | TGCGCCAGCAGCTTGGAACCGGCAGGGGTACAGCCCCAGCATTTT
TRBJ2-1 | TRBV19 | . | . | CATTSPWDEQFF | TGTGCCACCACGTCCCCTTGGGATGAGCAGTTCTTC
TRBJ2-7 | TRBV20-1 | few | . | CRDSSRGQYF | TGCAGGGACTCCTCCAGGGGGCAGTACTTC
TRBJ2-5 | TRBV5-6 | . | . | CAGGRETQYF | TGTGCCGGGGGTAGGGAGACCCAGTACTTC
TRBJ1-1 | TRBV19 | . | . | CASSTRTVNTEAFF | TGTGCCAGTAGTACCCGGACAGTGAACACTGAAGCTTTCTTT
TRBJ2-7 | TRBV27 | . | TRBD1 | CASSPRDRGYEQYF | TGTGCCAGCAGTCCCCGGGACAGGGGATATGAGCAGTACTTC
TRBJ2-7 | TRBV29-1 | . | . | CSVSQDSYEQYF | TGCAGCGTTTCCCAGGACAGCTACGAGCAGTACTTC
TRBJ2-3 | TRBV15 | . | TRBD1 | CATSHPGQGLNTQYF | TGTGCCACCAGCCACCCGGGACAGGGGCTGAATACGCAGTATTTT
TRBJ1-2 | TRBV18 | . | . | CASSPVTERDGYTF | TGTGCCAGCTCACCGGTCACCGAACGAGATGGCTACACCTTC
TRBJ1-3 | TRBV5-1 | . | TRBD1 | CASSLTGDSGNTIYF | TGCGCCAGCAGCTTGACAGGGGACTCTGGAAACACCATATATTTT
TRBJ1-6 | TRBV18 | . | . | CASSPPSLMGSPLHF | TGTGCCAGCTCACCACCGAGCCTTATGGGGTCACCCCTCCACTTT
TRBJ1-1 | TRBV30 | . | . | CAWTRTVGGTEAFF | TGTGCCTGGACCAGGACAGTCGGGGGCACTGAAGCTTTCTTT
TRBJ1-2 | TRBV20-1 | . | TRBD1 | CSASIQGWSPRSYTF | TGCAGTGCTAGTATACAGGGGTGGAGCCCCCGCAGCTACACCTTC
TRBJ2-2 | TRBV11-2 | . | . | CASSLEPTGELFF | TGTGCCAGCAGCTTAGAACCCACCGGGGAGCTGTTTTTT
TRBJ1-1 | TRBV12-3/TRBV12-4 | few | . | CASSLQTGARAFF | TGTGCCAGCAGTTTACAGACCGGGGCGAGGGCTTTCTTT
TRBJ2-3 | TRBV1 | once | . | CTSSQDGGLGTDTQYF | TGCACCAGCAGCCAAGATGGGGGACTTGGAACAGATACGCAGTATTTT
TRBJ2-1 | TRBV19 | . | . | CASSGRAGHYNEQFF | TGTGCCAGTAGTGGTCGGGCAGGGCACTACAATGAGCAGTTCTTC
TRBJ2-7 | TRBV30 | . | . | CAWSVTEPYEQYF | TGTGCCTGGAGTGTTACAGAGCCATACGAGCAGTACTTC
TRBJ2-1 | TRBV9 | once | TRBD2 | CASSVVAGGNREQFF | TGTGCCAGCAGCGTAGTTGCGGGGGGCAACAGGGAGCAGTTCTTC